This TCR beta chain is from a study of human T cells and chemical hapten exposure. Study information: There were per-sample TCR yield variations, arising mainly from small pooled library volume differences.

The table lists this clonotype with many counts. What it binds is unknown. Library preparation tagged each individual cDNA molecule with a unique molecular identifier. One entry per CDR3 protein, called by TCRdb with MiXCR from the RACE reads. Here the sample spans approximately 79,000 distinct CDR3 sequences, 10% being singletons. Study conclusions and caveats: Patch test scores rose with PT1 expanded TCR counts, a positive correlation. Counts of TCRs above 1 in 1000 frequency stayed unchanged with DPC sensitization.

Time point defined: patch test 1, 2 weeks after DPC sensitization. Treatment of the sample: therapeutic diphenylcyclopropenone sensitization with weekly scalp DPC. This specimen consisted of whole blood, obtained in connection with sensitization to the hapten diphenylcyclopropenone (DPC). The receptor was derived from a woman between 50 and 59 years old with alopecia areata. Some clones in this sample may be carry-over from other donors' samples.

In nucleotides, the CDR3 is TGTGCCAGCAGCCAAGATCTCAGCGGGAGAGGGAGTGAGCAGTTCTTC. Translated, it gives CASSQDLSGRGSEQFF. The chain recombines TRBV3-1 with TRBJ2-1; 8 positions match TRBD2. The CDR3 totals 16 residues. Germline assignment: CDR1 LGHDT and CDR2 YNNKEL (reference sequence). Trimming at V came to 0 bases and at J to 9 bases, leaving 10 bases not matched to a gene.